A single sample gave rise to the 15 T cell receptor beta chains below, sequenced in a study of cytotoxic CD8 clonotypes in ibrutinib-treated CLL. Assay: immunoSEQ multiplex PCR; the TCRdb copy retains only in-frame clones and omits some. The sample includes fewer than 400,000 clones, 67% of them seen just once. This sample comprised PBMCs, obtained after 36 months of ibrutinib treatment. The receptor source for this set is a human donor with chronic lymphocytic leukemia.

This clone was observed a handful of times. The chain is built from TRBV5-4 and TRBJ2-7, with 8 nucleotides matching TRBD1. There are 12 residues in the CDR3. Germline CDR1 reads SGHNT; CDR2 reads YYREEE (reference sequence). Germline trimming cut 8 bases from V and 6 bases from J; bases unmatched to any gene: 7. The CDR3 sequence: CASQQGDGEQYF. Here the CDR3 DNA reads TGTGCCAGTCAACAGGGGGACGGCGAGCAGTACTTC.

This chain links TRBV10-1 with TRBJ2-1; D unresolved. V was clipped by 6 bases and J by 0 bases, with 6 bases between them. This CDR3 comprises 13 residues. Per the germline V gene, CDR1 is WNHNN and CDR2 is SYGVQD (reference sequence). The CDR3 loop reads CASRSDSYNEQFF. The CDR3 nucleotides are TGCGCCAGCAGGAGCGACTCCTACAATGAGCAGTTCTTC.

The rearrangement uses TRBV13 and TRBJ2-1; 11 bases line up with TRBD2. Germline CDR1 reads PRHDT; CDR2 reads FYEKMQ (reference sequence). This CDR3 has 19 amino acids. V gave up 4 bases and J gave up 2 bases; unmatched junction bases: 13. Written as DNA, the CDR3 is TGTGCCAGCAGCTCCGCGGGACTAGCGGTAAGGGGGGCCTACAATGAGCAGTTCTTC. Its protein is CASSSAGLAVRGAYNEQFF.

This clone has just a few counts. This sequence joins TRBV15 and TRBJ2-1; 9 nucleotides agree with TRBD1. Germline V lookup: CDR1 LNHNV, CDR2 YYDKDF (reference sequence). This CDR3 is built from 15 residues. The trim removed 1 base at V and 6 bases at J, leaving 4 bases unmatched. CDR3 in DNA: TGTGCCACCAGCAGAGCTGGGACAGGGACCAATGAGCAGTTCTTC. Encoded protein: CATSRAGTGTNEQFF.

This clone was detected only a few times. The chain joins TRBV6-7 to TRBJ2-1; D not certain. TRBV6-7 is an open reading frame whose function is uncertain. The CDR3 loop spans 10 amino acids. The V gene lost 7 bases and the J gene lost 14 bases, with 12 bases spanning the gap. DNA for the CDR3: TGTGCCAGCAACGTGGCTTCAAAGTTCTTC. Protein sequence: CASNVASKFF.

The CDR3 DNA is TGTGCCAGCTCACCGCCGCCGTTTTGGGGTCTAGCGGTCACAGATACGCAGTATTTT. Amino acid sequence: CASSPPPFWGLAVTDTQYF. V usage is TRBV18 and J usage is TRBJ2-3; 7 bases agree with TRBD2. Trimming cost V 3 bases and J 2 bases; bases outside gene matches: 17. The CDR3 has 19 residues. CDR1 is KGHSH, CDR2 LQKENI, per germline.

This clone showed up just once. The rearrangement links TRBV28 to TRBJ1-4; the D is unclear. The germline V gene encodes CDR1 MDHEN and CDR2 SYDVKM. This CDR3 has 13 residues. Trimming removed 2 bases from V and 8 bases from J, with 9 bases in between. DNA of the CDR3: TGTGCCAGCAGTTTAGCGATAGACGAAAAACTGTTTTTT. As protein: CASSLAIDEKLFF.

CDR3 region: CASSIVGGGFQPQHF. The CDR3, as DNA: TGTGCCAGTAGTATAGTCGGAGGGGGCTTTCAGCCCCAGCATTTT. The chain combines TRBV19 with TRBJ1-5; 7 bases match TRBD1. V gave up 1 base and J gave up 6 bases; unmatched junction bases: 6. The V gene's germline CDR1 is LNHDA and CDR2 SQIVND (reference sequence). CDR3 length: 15 residues.

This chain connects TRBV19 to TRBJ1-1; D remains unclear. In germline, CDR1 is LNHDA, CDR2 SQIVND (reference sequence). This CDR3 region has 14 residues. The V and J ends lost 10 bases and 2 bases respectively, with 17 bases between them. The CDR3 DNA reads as TGTGCCACCGCAAAACATTTTGCAAACACTGAAGCTTTCTTT. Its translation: CATAKHFANTEAFF.

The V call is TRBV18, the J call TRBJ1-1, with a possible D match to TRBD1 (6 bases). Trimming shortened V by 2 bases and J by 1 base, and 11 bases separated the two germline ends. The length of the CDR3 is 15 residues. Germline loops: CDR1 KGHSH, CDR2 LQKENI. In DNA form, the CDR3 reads TGTGCCAGCTCACCATACAGGGCTTCGAACACTGAAGCTTTCTTT. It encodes CASSPYRASNTEAFF.

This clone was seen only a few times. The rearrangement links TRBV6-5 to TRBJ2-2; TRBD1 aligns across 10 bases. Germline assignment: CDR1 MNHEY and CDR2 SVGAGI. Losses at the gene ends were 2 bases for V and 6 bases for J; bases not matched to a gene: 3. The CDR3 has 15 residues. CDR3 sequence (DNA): TGTGCCAGCAGTTACCACGGGACAGGGGCCGGGGAGCTGTTTTTT. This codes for CASSYHGTGAGELFF.

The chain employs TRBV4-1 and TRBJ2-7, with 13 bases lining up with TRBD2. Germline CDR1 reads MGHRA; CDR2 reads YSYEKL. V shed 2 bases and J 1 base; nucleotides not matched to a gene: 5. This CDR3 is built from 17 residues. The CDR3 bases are TGCGCCAGCAGCCAACTAACTAGCGGGGGGGCATCCTACGAGCAGTACTTC. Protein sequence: CASSQLTSGGASYEQYF.

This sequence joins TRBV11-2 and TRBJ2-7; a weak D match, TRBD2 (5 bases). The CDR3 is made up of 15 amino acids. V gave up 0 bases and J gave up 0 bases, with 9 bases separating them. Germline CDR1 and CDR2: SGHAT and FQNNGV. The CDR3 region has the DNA TGTGCCAGCAGCTTAGATTACGGGGTCTCCTACGAGCAGTACTTC. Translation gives CASSLDYGVSYEQYF.

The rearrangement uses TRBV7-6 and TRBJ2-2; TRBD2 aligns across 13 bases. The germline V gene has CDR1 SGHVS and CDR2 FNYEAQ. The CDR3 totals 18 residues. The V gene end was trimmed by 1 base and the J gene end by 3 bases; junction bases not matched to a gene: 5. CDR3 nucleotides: TGTGCCAGCAGCTTAGGGACTAGCGGGAGATCGGACACCGGGGAGCTGTTTTTT. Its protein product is CASSLGTSGRSDTGELFF.

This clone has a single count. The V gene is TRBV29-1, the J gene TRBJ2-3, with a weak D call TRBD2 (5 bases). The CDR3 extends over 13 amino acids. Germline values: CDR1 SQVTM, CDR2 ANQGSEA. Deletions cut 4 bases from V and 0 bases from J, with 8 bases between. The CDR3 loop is CSVGGSSTDTQYF. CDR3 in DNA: TGCAGCGTTGGAGGGTCTAGCACAGATACGCAGTATTTT.